This TCR beta chain was documented in a study of blood T cell repertoires in COVID-19. Study details: Researchers got acute and convalescent COVID-19 samples from the United States, Italy and Spain.

Libraries were prepared by immunoSEQ multiplex PCR; TCRdb keeps only in-frame clonotypes and omits some of them. The repertoire consists of approximately 140,000 clones, with over 80% occurring once and the leading ten covering under 3%. CDR1 and CDR2 from the germline V gene are MNHEY and SVGEGT. V was cut by 5 bases and J by 7 bases, with 12 bases left in between. CDR3 length: 12 residues. The V call is TRBV6-2 or TRBV6-3, the J call TRBJ2-7, with D possibly TRBD2 on 6 matching bases. Sequencing used peripheral blood. This receptor was taken from a woman in her thirties or forties with active or convalescent COVID-19. The CDR3: CASSVGAGEQYF. The CDR3, as DNA: TGTGCCAGCAGTGTCGGGGCGGGGGAGCAGTACTTC.